Presented here are 14 T cell receptor beta chains from one specimen sequenced in a study of T cells in tuberculosis. Time point described: new active TB diagnosis, blood taken before or within 7 days of starting treatment. Measured with immunoSEQ multiplex PCR; TCRdb has only the in-frame clones, and not every one. The table shows around 33,000 clones, with more than 85% occurring only once. The sequences come from PBMCs, collected at tuberculosis diagnosis. Receptors were obtained from an adult with tuberculosis.

This clone has a single count. The genes are TRBV27 and TRBJ2-5, with TRBD2 identical over 9 bases. The V segment lost 2 bases and the J segment 2 bases; nucleotides outside the gene matches: 3. This CDR3 is built from 15 residues. Germline V gene data show CDR1 as MNHEY and CDR2 as SMNVEV (reference sequence). The CDR3 here is CASSLMLAGQETQYF. CDR3 DNA sequence: TGTGCCAGCAGTTTAATGCTAGCGGGGCAAGAGACCCAGTACTTC.

This chain uses TRBV15 with TRBJ2-5; 10 nucleotides agree with TRBD2. Germline trimming cut 1 base from V and 5 bases from J; bases unmatched to any gene: 7. Germline loops: CDR1 LNHNV, CDR2 YYDKDF (reference sequence). There are 16 residues in the CDR3. Written as DNA, the CDR3 is TGTGCCACCAGCAGAGCCGATAGCGGGGGGTGGGAGACCCAGTACTTC. It translates to CATSRADSGGWETQYF.

This chain links TRBV6-5 with TRBJ2-4, with 10 bases lining up with TRBD1. V dropped 6 bases and J dropped 6; count of bases not matched to a gene: 5. Germline CDR1 is MNHEY and CDR2 is SVGAGI. The CDR3 runs to 14 residues. The CDR3 reads CASSHRDRGNIQYF. For the CDR3, the DNA is TGTGCCAGCAGCCACCGGGACAGGGGAAACATTCAGTACTTC.

The V gene is TRBV6-1, the J gene TRBJ1-4; D gene uncertain. Germline CDR1 and CDR2: MNHNS and SASEGT. Trimming took off 6 bases at V and 2 bases at J, with 13 bases between the two ends. This CDR3 has 15 residues. CDR3 DNA: TGTGCCAGCAGCGCTCCACACATGACTAATGAAAAACTGTTTTTT. Its protein product is CASSAPHMTNEKLFF.

The chain links TRBV6-5 to TRBJ2-7; D is ambiguous. The CDR3 loop spans 13 amino acids. The ends were cut back, 6 bases at V and 5 bases at J, with 14 bases in the middle. Germline CDR1 and CDR2: MNHEY and SVGAGI. The CDR3 is CASSPTARNEQYF. In DNA, the CDR3 is TGTGCCAGCAGCCCCACCGCCAGGAACGAGCAGTACTTC.

The chain has TRBV28 and TRBJ1-5; TRBD1 might be the D (6 bases). V lost 2 bases and J lost 5, with 10 bases in between. Germline loops: CDR1 MDHEN, CDR2 SYDVKM. The CDR3 contains 14 residues. The CDR3 region is CASSLLQGDQPQHF. CDR3 coding DNA: TGTGCCAGCAGTTTACTACAGGGAGATCAGCCCCAGCATTTT.

CDR3 in amino acids: CASSLGGQGNYGYTF. CDR3 nucleotide sequence: TGCGCCAGCAGCTTGGGAGGTCAGGGCAACTATGGCTACACCTTC. The chain employs TRBV5-1 and TRBJ1-2; D is possibly TRBD1 (5 bases). Germline CDR1 SGHRS, CDR2 YFSETQ. The germline V and J ends were trimmed by 0 bases and 2 bases, with 11 bases remaining between them. CDR3 length: 15 amino acids.

This clone has just one count. Here the CDR3 reads CASSLSRVYGYTF. The CDR3 nucleotides read TGTGCCAGCAGTTTGTCCCGGGTCTATGGCTACACCTTC. The chain combines TRBV28 with TRBJ1-2; D uncertain. Germline V gives CDR1 MDHEN, CDR2 SYDVKM. The V and J ends lost 3 bases and 4 bases respectively, with 9 bases between them. This CDR3 has 13 residues.

The CDR3 DNA reads as TGCGCCAGCAGCTGGACAGGGAGCGCACTCTACGAGCAGTACTTC. Its translation: CASSWTGSALYEQYF. This chain connects TRBV5-1 to TRBJ2-7; 8 nucleotides agree with TRBD1. CDR1 and CDR2 from the germline V gene are SGHRS and YFSETQ. This CDR3 comprises 15 residues. The trim removed 3 bases at V and 3 bases at J, leaving 8 bases unmatched.

The rearrangement uses TRBV6-5 and TRBJ1-2; D gene unclear. Trimming removed 0 bases from V and 5 bases from J, with 10 bases in between. The CDR3 covers 14 residues. CDR1 is MNHEY and CDR2 is SVGAGI in the germline V gene. The CDR3 loop is CASSYSDGGYGYTF. The CDR3 DNA is TGTGCCAGCAGTTACTCGGACGGAGGATATGGCTACACCTTC.

This chain connects TRBV18 to TRBJ2-7; D is possibly TRBD2 (5 bases). CDR1 and CDR2 (germline): KGHSH, LQKENI. V dropped 4 bases and J dropped 3 bases, with 19 bases sitting between them. This CDR3 contains 16 residues. CDR3 protein: CASSRELPESGYEQYF. The CDR3 DNA is TGTGCCAGCTCACGGGAACTTCCGGAAAGCGGCTACGAGCAGTACTTC.

This clone was counted once. The rearrangement uses TRBV9 and TRBJ2-1; 7 nucleotides align to TRBD2. The CDR3 covers 15 residues. V was pared by 6 bases and J by 5 bases, with 11 bases of the junction left unmatched. Germline lookup yields CDR1 SGDLS and CDR2 YYNGEE. This chain's CDR3 is CASTPGGEGNNEQFF. CDR3 DNA sequence: TGTGCCAGCACCCCGGGCGGGGAGGGGAACAATGAGCAGTTCTTC.

This chain connects TRBV18 to TRBJ2-4; D is unresolved. The CDR3 is 13 amino acids. Germline loops: CDR1 KGHSH, CDR2 LQKENI. V lost 0 bases and J 5 bases, leaving 5 bases between the germline ends. CDR3 residues: CASSPPSENIQYF. CDR3 in DNA: TGTGCCAGCTCACCACCGTCTGAAAACATTCAGTACTTC.

The rearrangement joins TRBV20-1 to TRBJ1-2; 7 bases are shared with TRBD1. CDR1 is DFQATT, CDR2 SNEGSKA, per germline (reference sequence). The CDR3 totals 11 residues. Losses at the gene ends were 5 bases for V and 8 bases for J; bases not matched to a gene: 5. The CDR3 here is CSASTGPGYTF. The CDR3 region has the DNA TGCAGTGCTTCGACAGGGCCCGGCTACACCTTC.